This is a list of T cell receptor beta chains from one sample in a study of PD-1 blockade in classical Hodgkin lymphoma. Assay used: immunoSEQ multiplex PCR; TCRdb lists only in-frame clones, some missing. The sample lists under 30,000 clones, roughly 87% occurring once. The source material was CD4+ T cells from blood, sampled at baseline. These TCRs come from a human donor with classical Hodgkin lymphoma. CDR3s include the opening cysteine and the closing phenylalanine or tryptophan. The size of a clone is reported for some rows only, either as once, few or many, or as a class for expanded clones.

abundance,v_gene,j_gene,CDR3aa
.,TRBV10-2,TRBJ2-7,CASSPRRQAFRPYEQYF
.,TRBV10-3,TRBJ2-7,CATPRGGLAGAYEQYF
.,TRBV11-2,TRBJ1-4,CASSSQNEKLFF
few,TRBV10-1,TRBJ2-2,CASSERGANTGELFF
few,TRBV7-2,TRBJ1-5,CASSFARSGNQPQHF
once,TRBV2,TRBJ1-5,CASRRQTNQPQHF
.,TRBV10-3,TRBJ2-3,CAISAGAGGTDTQYF
.,TRBV5-1,TRBJ2-7,CASSPTGQAYEQYF
once,TRBV19,TRBJ2-5,CASSIRPGVAQETQYF
.,TRBV28,TRBJ2-6,CASSLPVGANVLTF
.,TRBV2,TRBJ2-2,CASSEISSYTGELFF
.,TRBV5-1,TRBJ1-2,CASSNRQGGSGGYTF
few,TRBV6-4,TRBJ1-5,CASSVQGNQPQHF
.,TRBV19,TRBJ2-1,CASIEVAGGPGVRNEQFF
few,TRBV6-4,TRBJ2-4,CASSDGGGRNIQYF
.,TRBV29-1,TRBJ1-4,CSVETGLGRKKLFF
.,TRBV6-1,TRBJ1-1,CASSRTVGVEAFF
.,TRBV11-2,TRBJ1-1,CATPKPPGPTEAFF
.,TRBV7-2,TRBJ1-1,CASSSNTGITEAFF
.,TRBV7-9,TRBJ2-5,CASSSDPLTAQYF
once,TRBV6-1,TRBJ2-1,CASGTNEQFF
.,TRBV2,TRBJ2-5,CASSAQRGEGETQYF
.,TRBV2,.,CASSELGTSGSYEQYF
.,TRBV27,TRBJ2-1,CASSPRQGPVNEQFF
.,TRBV7-2,TRBJ2-1,CASSLVQAAYNEQFF
few,TRBV5-4,TRBJ1-3,CASSVDNSGNTIYF
.,TRBV6-1,TRBJ1-1,CASSDTPAPRKAFF
.,TRBV7-2,TRBJ2-5,CASSLALARETQYF
.,TRBV25-1,TRBJ1-1,CASSEWDRGKAFF
few,TRBV14,TRBJ1-2,CASSLNTYGYTF
.,TRBV5-5,TRBJ1-3,CASSLRAESGSGNTIYF
.,TRBV6-5,TRBJ2-3,CASRGTSGRSDTQYF
.,TRBV6-5,TRBJ2-7,CASSSGRGLYEQYF
.,TRBV14,TRBJ2-4,CASSQGRGGGTKNIQYF
once,TRBV7-2,TRBJ2-3,CASSSGLVTDTQYF
.,TRBV15,TRBJ2-3,CATSDRRESADTQYF
.,TRBV5-1,TRBJ2-2,CASRSGLTNTGELFF
.,TRBV6-6,TRBJ1-5,CASPTGEGNQPQHF
.,TRBV7-2,TRBJ1-1,CASSRTGVGTEAFF
.,TRBV27,TRBJ1-1,CASSLSPGGNTEAFF
.,TRBV19,TRBJ2-3,CASRTAGTDTQYF
.,TRBV7-9,TRBJ2-5,CASSLMGTDKETQYF
.,TRBV4-2,TRBJ2-2,CASSQETSVTGELFF
once,TRBV7-9,TRBJ2-3,CASSLAGQGVADTQYF
once,TRBV19,TRBJ2-7,CASSDLGPPSYEQYF
.,TRBV4-2,TRBJ1-4,CASSQEKVATNEKLFF
once,TRBV20-1,TRBJ1-4,CSAQSPGKLFF
.,TRBV6-6,TRBJ2-7,CATLGKREGSYEQYF
once,TRBV6-1,TRBJ2-1,CASSALGNEQFF
.,TRBV11-3,TRBJ2-1,CASSHFPGSSGNEQFF
.,TRBV5-4,TRBJ2-1,CASHQREGYNEQFF
once,TRBV7-9,TRBJ2-7,CASSPGTSKNDEQYF
.,TRBV5-1,TRBJ1-3,CASSYGGGAGNTIYF
.,TRBV28,TRBJ2-3,CASGFTDTQYF
.,TRBV28,TRBJ1-3,CASNSRGSGNTIYF
.,TRBV7-9,TRBJ1-4,CASSLEGERNEKLFF
.,TRBV4-2,TRBJ2-6,CASSQNTGANVLTF
.,TRBV4-3,TRBJ2-6,CASSQAADLSGANVLTF
.,TRBV27,TRBJ1-1,CASRESAGPYTEAFF
.,TRBV19,TRBJ1-1,CASSIFQGLNTEAFF